This T cell receptor beta chain originates from a study of cytomegalovirus exposure and HLA in healthy donors. Sequencing was performed with immunoSEQ multiplex PCR; in TCRdb, only in-frame clones are kept and a portion is missing. The table has 250,000 to 350,000 clones, approximately 85% seen once. Germline trimming cut 2 bases from V and 7 bases from J; bases unmatched to any gene: 7. Germline V CDR1 and CDR2: LGHNA, YNFKEQ. The CDR3 is made up of 14 amino acids. The sample comprised PBMCs. The V call is TRBV4-2, the J call TRBJ1-1, with 7 bases matching TRBD1. This receptor was obtained from a man younger than 40 in good health and CMV-seronegative. In nucleotides, the CDR3 is TGTGCCAGCAGCCAACGGACAGGCCCCGATGAAGCTTTCTTT. It codes for CASSQRTGPDEAFF.